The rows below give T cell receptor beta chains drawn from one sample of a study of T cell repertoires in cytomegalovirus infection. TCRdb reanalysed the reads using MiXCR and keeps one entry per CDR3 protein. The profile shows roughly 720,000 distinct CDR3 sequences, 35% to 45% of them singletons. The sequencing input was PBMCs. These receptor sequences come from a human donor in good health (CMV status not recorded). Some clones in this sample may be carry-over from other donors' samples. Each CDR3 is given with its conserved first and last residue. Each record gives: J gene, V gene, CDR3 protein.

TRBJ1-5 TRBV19 CASSIPGVLQGVSSNQPQHF
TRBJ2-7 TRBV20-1 CSGRGGPYEQYF
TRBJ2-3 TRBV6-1 CASSEVGPGGDTQYF
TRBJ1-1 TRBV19 CASSMIEYEAFF
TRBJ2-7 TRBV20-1 CSARGGGSSYEQYF
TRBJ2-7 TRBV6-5 CASSYSRSGNYEQYF
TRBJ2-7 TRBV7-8 CASTEREATYPTYEQYF
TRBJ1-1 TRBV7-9 CASSKQPGTAEAFF
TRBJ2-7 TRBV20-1 CSAREVGGRDEQYF
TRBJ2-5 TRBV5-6 CASSNRDSKETQYF
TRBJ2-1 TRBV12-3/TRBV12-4 CASSPDGTPRGNEQFF
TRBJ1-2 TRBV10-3 CAISEPGTGRNYGYTF
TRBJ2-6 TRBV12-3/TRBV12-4 CASSLGQGFTGANVLTF
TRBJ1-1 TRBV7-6 CASSPWTGLNTEAFF
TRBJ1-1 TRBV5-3 CASSLPRQGAHAF
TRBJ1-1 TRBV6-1 CASQQGPEAFF
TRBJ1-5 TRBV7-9 CASSFGSGGKGSQPQHF
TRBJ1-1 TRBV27 CASSFMDEAFF
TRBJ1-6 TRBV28 CASSEADSPLHF
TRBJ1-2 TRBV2 CASRAGQATKNYGYTF
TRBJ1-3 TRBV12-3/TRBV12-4 CASSHGQGPSGNTIYF
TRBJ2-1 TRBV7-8 CASSMGTSGYNEQFF
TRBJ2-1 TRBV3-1 CASSQEQRSYGGEQFF
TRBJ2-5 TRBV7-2 CASSLVAGKLQETQYF
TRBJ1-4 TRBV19 CASNRLGANEKLFF
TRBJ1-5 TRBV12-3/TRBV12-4 CASSLVTQPQHF
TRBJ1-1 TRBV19 CASSHFRTGEALF
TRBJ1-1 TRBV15 CATSRPDRGLNTEAFF
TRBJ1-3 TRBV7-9 CASSLAAASSGNTIYF
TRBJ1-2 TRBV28 CASSHSLNYGYTF
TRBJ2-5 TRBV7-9 CASSPPLDSPLETQYF
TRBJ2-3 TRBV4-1 CASSQGGGQGQDTQYF
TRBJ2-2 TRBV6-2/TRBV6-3 CASSFSRDRGPTGELFF
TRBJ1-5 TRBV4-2 CASSQGRGLVQPQHF
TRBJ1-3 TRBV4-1 CASSPATGGFYTIYF
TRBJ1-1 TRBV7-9 CASSLEEEAFF
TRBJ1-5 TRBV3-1 CASSPGTVGNQPQHF
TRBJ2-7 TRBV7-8 CASSLSPGASYEQYF
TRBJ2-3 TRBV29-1 CSVSPGQKVVTDTQYF
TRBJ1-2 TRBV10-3 CAISATGGEHYGYTF
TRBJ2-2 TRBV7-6 CASSLAIITRTGELFF
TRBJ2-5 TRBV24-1 CATSDLQGRETQYF
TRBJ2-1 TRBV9 CASSPETGGARNEQFF
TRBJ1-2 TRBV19 CASSINGHGYTF
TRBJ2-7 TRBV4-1 CASSQVFSVAYEQYF
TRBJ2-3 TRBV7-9 CASAGLAGGTDTQYF
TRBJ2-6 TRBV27 CASSLSPGGFSGANVLTF
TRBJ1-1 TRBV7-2 CASSPRTALNTEAFF
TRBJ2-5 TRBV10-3 CAISNKGGQGAETQYF
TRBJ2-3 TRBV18 CASSPRGVVTDTQYF
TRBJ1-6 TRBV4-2 CASSGDRAGSPLHF
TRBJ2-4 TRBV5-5 CASSFPKSRDRVTKNIQYF
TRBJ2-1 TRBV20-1 CSARGGRNEQFF
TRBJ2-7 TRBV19 CASSAMISYEQYF
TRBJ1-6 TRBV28 CASSSPGQAYNSPLHF
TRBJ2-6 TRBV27 CASRDKTWSGANVLTF
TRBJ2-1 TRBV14 CASSQVHEQFF
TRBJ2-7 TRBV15 CATSRAGARSYEQYF
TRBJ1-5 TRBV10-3 CAISREVGAQPQHF
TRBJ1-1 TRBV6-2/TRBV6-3 CASSYDWLPGTGASGSTEAFF